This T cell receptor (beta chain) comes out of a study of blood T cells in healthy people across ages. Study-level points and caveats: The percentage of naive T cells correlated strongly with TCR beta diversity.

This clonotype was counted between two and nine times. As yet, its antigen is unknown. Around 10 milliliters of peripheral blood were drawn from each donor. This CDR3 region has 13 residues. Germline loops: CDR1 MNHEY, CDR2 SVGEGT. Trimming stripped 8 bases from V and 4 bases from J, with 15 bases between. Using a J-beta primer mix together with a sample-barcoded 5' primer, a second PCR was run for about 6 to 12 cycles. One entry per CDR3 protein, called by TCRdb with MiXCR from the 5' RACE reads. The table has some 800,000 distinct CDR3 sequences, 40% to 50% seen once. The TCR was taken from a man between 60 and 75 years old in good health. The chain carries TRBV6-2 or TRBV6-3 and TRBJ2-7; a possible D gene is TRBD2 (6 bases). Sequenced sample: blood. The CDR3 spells CASGDVGTYEQYF. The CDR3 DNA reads TGTGCCAGCGGCGACGTGGGGACTTACGAGCAGTACTTC.